This T cell receptor (beta chain) came from a study of cytomegalovirus exposure and HLA in healthy donors. Amplification used 60 Vbeta primers and 13 Jbeta primers. This table comes from immunoSEQ multiplex PCR, and its TCRdb copy is limited to in-frame clones, with some not included. The sample yields 75,000 to 100,000 clones, 65% to 85% seen once. V gave up 2 bases and J gave up 5 bases, with 15 bases separating them. Germline V gene sequence: CDR1 MNHEY, CDR2 SMNVEV (reference sequence). The CDR3 is made up of 15 amino acids. The chain recombines TRBV27 with TRBJ2-5, with TRBD1 as a possible D gene (7 bases). The origin of this receptor is a man aged 40-49 years in good health and CMV-seropositive. Sequencing was carried out using PBMCs. The CDR3 loop is CASSLGGGLGETQYF. In DNA form, the CDR3 reads TGTGCCAGCAGTTTAGGAGGGGGCCTAGGCGAGACCCAGTACTTC.